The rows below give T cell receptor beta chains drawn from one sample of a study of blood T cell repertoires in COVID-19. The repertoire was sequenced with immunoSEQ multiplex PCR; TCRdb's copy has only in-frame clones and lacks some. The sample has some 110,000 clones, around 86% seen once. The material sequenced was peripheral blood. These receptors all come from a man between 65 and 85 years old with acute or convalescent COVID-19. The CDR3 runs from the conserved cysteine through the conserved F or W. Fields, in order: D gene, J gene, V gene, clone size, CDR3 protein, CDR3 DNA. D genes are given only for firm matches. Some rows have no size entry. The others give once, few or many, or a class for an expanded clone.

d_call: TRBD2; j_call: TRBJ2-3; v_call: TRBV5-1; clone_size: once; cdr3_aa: CASSVLADTDTQYF; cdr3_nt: TGCGCCAGCAGTGTACTAGCGGACACAGATACGCAGTATTTT
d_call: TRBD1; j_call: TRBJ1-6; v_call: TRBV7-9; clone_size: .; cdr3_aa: CAGMNRDRDNSPLHF; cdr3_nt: TGTGCCGGGATGAACCGGGACAGGGATAATTCACCCCTCCACTTT
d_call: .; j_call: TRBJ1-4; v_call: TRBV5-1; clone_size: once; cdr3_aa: CASSSQGPATNEKLFF; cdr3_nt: TGCGCCAGCAGCTCGCAGGGGCCTGCAACTAATGAAAAACTGTTTTTT
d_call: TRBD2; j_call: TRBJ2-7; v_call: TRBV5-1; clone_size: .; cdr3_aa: CASSQPGGSILYF; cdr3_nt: TGCGCCAGCAGTCAACCGGGAGGGAGTATTCTGTACTTC
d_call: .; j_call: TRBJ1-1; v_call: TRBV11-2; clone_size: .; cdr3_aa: CASTSRTANTEAFF; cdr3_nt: TGTGCCAGCACCTCGCGGACAGCGAACACTGAAGCTTTCTTT
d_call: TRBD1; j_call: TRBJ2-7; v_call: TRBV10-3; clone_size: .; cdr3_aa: CAISESNPGTDYEQYF; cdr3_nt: TGTGCCATCAGTGAGTCAAACCCCGGGACAGACTACGAGCAGTACTTC
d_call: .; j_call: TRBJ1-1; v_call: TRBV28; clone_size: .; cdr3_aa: CASRIQENTEAFF; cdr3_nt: TGTGCCAGCAGGATCCAGGAGAACACTGAAGCTTTCTTT
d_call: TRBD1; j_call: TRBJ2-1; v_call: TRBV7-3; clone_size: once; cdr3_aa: CASSSGQGAGGEQFF; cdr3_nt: TGTGCCAGCAGCTCAGGACAGGGGGCAGGCGGTGAGCAGTTCTTC
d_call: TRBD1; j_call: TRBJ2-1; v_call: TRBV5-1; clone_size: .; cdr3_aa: CASSPLRDRAYNEQFF; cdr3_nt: TGCGCCAGCAGCCCCTTGCGGGACAGGGCCTACAATGAGCAGTTCTTC
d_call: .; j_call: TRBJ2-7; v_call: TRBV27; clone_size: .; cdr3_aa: CASSLSLRGTYEQYF; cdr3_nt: TGTGCCAGCAGTTTATCATTGAGAGGGACCTACGAGCAGTACTTC
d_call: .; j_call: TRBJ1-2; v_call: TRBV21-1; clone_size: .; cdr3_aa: CASGATGNYGYTF; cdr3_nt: TGTGCCAGCGGTGCGACAGGGAACTATGGCTACACCTTC
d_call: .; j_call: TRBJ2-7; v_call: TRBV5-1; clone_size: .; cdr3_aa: CASSLDDTASYEQYF; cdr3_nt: TGCGCCAGCAGCTTGGATGACACCGCTTCCTACGAGCAGTACTTC
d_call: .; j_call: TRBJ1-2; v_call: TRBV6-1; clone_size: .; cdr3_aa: CASSEAIRSSYGYTF; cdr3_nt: TGTGCCAGCAGTGAAGCTATCAGGTCTTCATATGGCTACACCTTC
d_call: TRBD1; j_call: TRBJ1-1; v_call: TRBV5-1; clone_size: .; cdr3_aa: CASSLGGGSTEAFF; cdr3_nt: TGCGCCAGCAGCTTGGGAGGGGGCTCCACTGAAGCTTTCTTT
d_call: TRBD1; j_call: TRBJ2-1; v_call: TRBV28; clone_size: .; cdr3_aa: CASSGTGTGKTNEQFF; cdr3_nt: TGTGCCAGCAGTGGGACCGGGACAGGGAAGACGAATGAGCAGTTCTTC
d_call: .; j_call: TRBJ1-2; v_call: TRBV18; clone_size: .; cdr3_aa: CASSPSKNLGYTF; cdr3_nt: TGTGCCAGCTCACCTTCTAAGAATCTTGGCTACACCTTC
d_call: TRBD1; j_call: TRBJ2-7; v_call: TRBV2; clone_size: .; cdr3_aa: CASSVGQVNREQYF; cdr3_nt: TGTGCCAGCAGCGTGGGACAGGTCAATCGCGAGCAGTACTTC
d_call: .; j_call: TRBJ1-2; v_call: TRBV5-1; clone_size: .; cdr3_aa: CASGNGSHYGYTF; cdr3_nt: TGCGCCAGCGGGAATGGGAGCCACTATGGCTACACCTTC
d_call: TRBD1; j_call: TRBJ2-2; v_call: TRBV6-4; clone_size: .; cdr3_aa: CASSDGGQGAGELFF; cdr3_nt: TGTGCCAGCAGTGATGGTGGACAGGGGGCCGGGGAGCTGTTTTTT
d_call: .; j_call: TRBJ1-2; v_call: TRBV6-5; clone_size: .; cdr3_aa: CASSYSRGGIYGYTF; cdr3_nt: TGTGCCAGCAGTTACTCGCGGGGTGGCATCTATGGCTACACCTTC
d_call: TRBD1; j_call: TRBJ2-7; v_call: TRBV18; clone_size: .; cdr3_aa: CASSPSQQGASGEQYF; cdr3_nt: TGTGCCAGCTCACCAAGTCAGCAGGGGGCGTCGGGAGAGCAGTACTTC
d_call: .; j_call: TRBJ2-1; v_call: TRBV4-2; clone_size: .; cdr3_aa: CASSQENLLAGGSYNEQFF; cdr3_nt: TGTGCCAGCAGCCAAGAAAATCTTCTAGCCGGTGGCTCCTACAATGAGCAGTTCTTC
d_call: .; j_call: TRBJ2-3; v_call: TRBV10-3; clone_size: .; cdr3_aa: CATHLNFEGGKGDTQYF; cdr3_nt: TGTGCCACACACCTCAATTTCGAGGGGGGGAAAGGAGATACGCAGTATTTT
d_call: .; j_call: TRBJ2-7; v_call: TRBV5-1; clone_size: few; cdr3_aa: CASSFRASGEQYF; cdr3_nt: TGCGCCAGCAGCTTCCGAGCCTCGGGGGAGCAGTACTTC
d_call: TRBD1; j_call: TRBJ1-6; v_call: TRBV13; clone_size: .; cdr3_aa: CASSSSRDRASSYNSPLHF; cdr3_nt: TGTGCCAGCAGCTCGTCCCGGGACAGGGCGAGCTCCTATAATTCACCCCTCCACTTT
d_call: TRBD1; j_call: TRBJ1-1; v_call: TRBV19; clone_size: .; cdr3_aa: CASSTWDRGSTEAFF; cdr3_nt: TGTGCCAGTAGCACCTGGGACAGGGGAAGTACTGAAGCTTTCTTT
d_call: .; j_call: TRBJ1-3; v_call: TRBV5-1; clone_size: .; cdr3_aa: CASSSGTFPGNTIYF; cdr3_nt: TGCGCCAGCAGCTCCGGGACATTTCCTGGAAACACCATATATTTT
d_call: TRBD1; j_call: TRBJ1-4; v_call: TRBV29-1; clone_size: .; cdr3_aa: CSVGNRTGGEKLFF; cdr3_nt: TGCAGCGTCGGGAATCGGACAGGGGGTGAAAAACTGTTTTTT